This T cell receptor (beta chain) is from a study of cytomegalovirus exposure and HLA in healthy donors. Across the whole study: Among roughly 180 million T cells, an earlier analysis found 117 million unique TCR beta sequences.

The study's findings and limits: Presence/absence analysis assumed near-uniform sequencing depth across donors.

On this clone: What it binds is not known.

CDR3 size: 12 residues. Germline V CDR1 and CDR2: GTSNPN, SVGIG (reference sequence). Trimming pared 0 bases from V and 5 bases from J, leaving 7 bases between. The study ran its PCR with 60 Vbeta and 13 Jbeta primers. Clones were sequenced by immunoSEQ multiplex PCR, and TCRdb holds only the in-frame ones, with some missing. The table records 150,000 to 200,000 clones, 65% to 80% of them present only once. This clonotype was sampled from a woman aged 45 to 65 in good health and CMV-seropositive. The sequenced sample was PBMCs. V gene TRBV30 combines with J gene TRBJ1-2; D is unclear. The CDR3 DNA sequence: TGTGCCTGGAGTGTAGGCGGGTATGGCTACACCTTC. This encodes CAWSVGGYGYTF.